Reported below is one TCR beta chain. The specificity of this receptor is unknown. Base qualities are not recorded, but no much larger clone differs from it by a single base. TCRbeta CDR3 regions were amplified from genomic DNA using the immunoSEQ Assay, a bias-controlled multiplex PCR. In the source study's methods: Nucleated cell counts per sample were estimated from amplification of reference gene primers within the assay. Sequence reads were collapsed and filtered to measure the absolute abundance of every unique TCRbeta CDR3 rearrangement. For each sample, productive Simpson clonality was calculated as the square root of Simpson's diversity index across productive rearrangements. TCRdb limited this immuneACCESS table to in-frame rearrangements with V and J called. A share of clones is missing; checked studies link under half to unresolved V genes, and the rest is unexplained. Clone size and the V and J calls come from that table; the DNA yielded D and trimming. This sample holds around 270,000 clones; 80% to 90% were observed only once. The ten top clones hold roughly 4.3% of the sample.

The entry originates in a study of blood T cell repertoires in COVID-19 (dated by TCRdb to 2020 to 2022). For context, the study as a whole: The collaborator samples originated in the United States, Italy and Spain and spanned the acute and convalescent phases of COVID-19. Subjects who had been exposed to COVID-19, were actively infected with it, or had recovered from it provided the deeply sampled blood TCRbeta repertoires that made up the dataset. Nearly every sample came with metadata listing a de-identified subject ID, COVID-19 status, age in years and sex. Where available, HLA class I and class II types were obtained from metadata supplied by the sample provider rather than from assay-based typing. The prospective study material was composed of cDNA or gDNA derived from T cells, B-cell-depleted T cells, or PBMCs. The repertoires were released in a freely available public database meant as a resource for research on the immune response to SARS-CoV-2. Samples were obtained from the ongoing ImmuneRACE study (first 160 participants) and from 1,254 subjects provided by 6 global collaborators. The study at large found these results: The quantity of clinical and demographic metadata differed by source and by participant and was supplied without curation.

Participants in the prospective study were aged 18 to 89 years, lived in 24 United States geographic areas, and enrolled through a virtual design. To assign participants to cohorts, the prospective study relied on clinical history that participants themselves reported in a screening survey and a study questionnaire. Recovered participants in ImmuneRACE Cohort 3 were defined as having two consecutive negative NP/OP PCR tests, clearance from a healthcare professional, or resolution of symptoms. Each participant in the prospective study had whole blood, serum and a nasopharyngeal or oropharyngeal swab collected by mobile phlebotomists. Prospective study participants could optionally give additional blood draws and questionnaires over an approximately two-month period. Before DNA extraction, prospective study blood samples were shipped either frozen or at room temperature. Counted from cysteine to phenylalanine, this CDR3 has 14 amino acids. CDR3 DNA is the only sequence kept; it has 42 bases, read in frame from the first base. From the germline V gene, CDR1 is MNHEY and CDR2 is SVGEGT. Trimming removed 5 bases from V and 4 bases from J; the gene matches leave 4 bases unexplained.

Recombination joined TRBV6-2 or TRBV6-3 with TRBJ1-5, with 8 bases matching TRBD1. This TCR derives from a woman aged 30 to 39 who had recovered from COVID-19. The sequencing input was PBMCs or T cells enriched from blood (not recorded which). The DNA reads as follows: TGTGCCAGCAGTCAGGGGGCATCAAATCAGCCCCAGCATTTT. It translates as CASSQGASNQPQHF.